Each of the 14 T cell receptor beta chains below was sequenced from the same sample in a study of OX40 agonist ivuxolimab in advanced cancers. The method was immunoSEQ multiplex PCR; TCRdb's version includes in-frame clones alone and lacks a portion of them. The top ten hold over 35% of the sample, which has about 31,000 clones, approximately 90% seen once. This material consisted of CD4+ or CD8+ T cells sorted from blood, taken in a trial of the OX40 agonist ivuxolimab. Every receptor here comes from an adult with an advanced solid tumor such as melanoma, head and neck, liver or kidney cancer.

This clone has just a few counts. The chain uses TRBV28 and TRBJ2-2, with D possibly called TRBD1 or TRBD2 (6 bases each). V was cut by 8 bases and J by 3 bases, with 10 bases left in between. Germline V gives CDR1 MDHEN, CDR2 SYDVKM. This CDR3 has 13 amino acids. CDR3 coding DNA: TGTGCCAGCGATAGGGGGGACACCGGGGAGCTGTTTTTT. This gives the protein CASDRGDTGELFF.

V gene TRBV4-3 combines with J gene TRBJ1-1, with D unclear. The CDR3 loop spans 14 amino acids. V was shortened by 0 bases and J by 2 bases, with 7 bases between the two germline ends. Germline V gives CDR1 LGHNA, CDR2 YSLEER. This CDR3 reads CASSQDLANTEAFF. The DNA for the CDR3 is TGCGCCAGCAGCCAAGATTTGGCTAACACTGAAGCTTTCTTT.

J is TRBJ1-5 and V is TRBV6-4; no firm D call. The V end lost 5 bases, the J end lost 6 bases, and 17 bases lay between the germline ends. CDR1 is MRHNA, CDR2 SNTAGT, per germline. The CDR3 loop spans 15 amino acids. The CDR3 DNA reads as TGTGCCAGCAGTTACTTAGACCCTGGCGGTCAGCCCCAGCATTTT. Translation: CASSYLDPGGQPQHF.

V gene TRBV19 combines with J gene TRBJ2-3; D gene unclear. The CDR3 is 14 amino acids. V was trimmed by 3 bases and J by 3 bases, leaving 10 bases between them. In germline, CDR1 is LNHDA, CDR2 SQIVND (reference sequence). Here the CDR3 DNA reads TGTGCCAGTAGTATGCAGTCTAGTACAGATACGCAGTATTTT. This sequence encodes CASSMQSSTDTQYF.

The rearrangement links TRBV6-1 to TRBJ2-3; D gene unclear. This CDR3 contains 15 residues. V was clipped by 2 bases and J by 2 bases, with 11 bases between them. From germline, CDR1 is MNHNS and CDR2 SASEGT. For the CDR3, the DNA is TGTGCCAGCAGTGAAAGTTATGGGGACACAGATACGCAGTATTTT. As protein: CASSESYGDTDTQYF.

V and J are TRBV15 and TRBJ2-7, with D hard to call. Germline V gives CDR1 LNHNV, CDR2 YYDKDF (reference sequence). There are 13 residues in the CDR3. V was cut by 5 bases and J by 0 bases, with 8 bases left in between. CDR3: CATSPRSSYEQYF. The CDR3 nucleotides are TGTGCCACCAGCCCTAGGAGCTCCTACGAGCAGTACTTC.

The rearrangement joins TRBV28 to TRBJ1-5; no reliable D call. V dropped 5 bases and J dropped 3 bases, with 2 bases sitting between them. CDR3 length: 11 amino acids. Germline V CDR1 and CDR2: MDHEN, SYDVKM. CDR3 sequence reads: CASSDNQPQHF. CDR3 DNA: TGTGCCAGCAGTGACAATCAGCCCCAGCATTTT.

The chain couples TRBV5-1 to TRBJ1-1; a weak D match, TRBD1 (6 bases). Germline V gene lookup returns CDR1 SGHRS and CDR2 YFSETQ. This CDR3 is 14 amino acids long. Deletions cut 0 bases from V and 3 bases from J, with 9 bases between. The CDR3 DNA sequence: TGCGCCAGCAGCTTGGCAGGGGTGGACACTGAAGCTTTCTTT. It yields the protein CASSLAGVDTEAFF.

The rearrangement links TRBV7-9 to TRBJ2-1, with a weak D call TRBD1 (6 bases). CDR3 size: 14 residues. V shed 4 bases and J shed 5 bases, with 12 bases lying between them. Germline V CDR1 and CDR2: SEHNR, FQNEAQ (reference sequence). CDR3 sequence (DNA): TGTGCCAGCAGCTCACCTCAGGGGAACAATGAGCAGTTCTTC. This sequence encodes CASSSPQGNNEQFF.

V usage is TRBV5-1 and J usage is TRBJ2-2, with 9 bases lining up with TRBD1. CDR3 length: 19 amino acids. V gave up 5 bases and J gave up 0 bases; unmatched junction bases: 14. The V gene's germline CDR1 is SGHRS and CDR2 YFSETQ. CDR3 loop: CASRATTGGLPSNTGELFF. The CDR3 nucleotides are TGCGCCAGCAGGGCTACGACAGGGGGACTACCCTCGAACACCGGGGAGCTGTTTTTT.

Only a few counts were recorded for this clone. The V call is TRBV27, the J call TRBJ2-7; D is uncertain. The CDR3 has 13 amino acids. Trimming stripped 5 bases from V and 0 bases from J, with 8 bases between. The V gene's germline CDR1 is MNHEY and CDR2 SMNVEV (reference sequence). CDR3 nucleotides: TGTGCCAGCAGTACATCACCCTCCTACGAGCAGTACTTC. Amino acids: CASSTSPSYEQYF.

The chain employs TRBV6-1 and TRBJ1-1, with 7 positions matching TRBD1. The junction had 5 bases not matched to a gene; V was cut back by 6 bases and J by 4 bases. Germline V gene sequence: CDR1 MNHNS, CDR2 SASEGT. The CDR3 has 13 amino acids. In DNA form, the CDR3 reads TGTGCCAGCAGAGACAGGGAGGGCACTGAAGCTTTCTTT. Protein sequence: CASRDREGTEAFF.

J is TRBJ2-1 and V is TRBV19; the match to TRBD2 covers 7 bases. Per the germline V gene, CDR1 is LNHDA and CDR2 is SQIVND (reference sequence). Trimming removed 4 bases from V and 7 bases from J; junction bases left unmatched: 10. This CDR3 has 15 amino acids. The CDR3 protein is CASSRLAEGSNEQFF. CDR3 DNA: TGTGCCAGTAGTAGACTAGCAGAAGGATCGAATGAGCAGTTCTTC.

This chain links TRBV2 with TRBJ1-2; 7 bases are a match to TRBD1. Germline V gene lookup returns CDR1 SNHLY and CDR2 FYNNEI. CDR3 size: 14 residues. The ends lost 1 base at V and 4 bases at J; junction bases unmatched: 3. The CDR3 DNA follows: TGTGCCAGCAGTGAAGTCCCAGGGGGCTATGGCTACACCTTC. Amino acid sequence: CASSEVPGGYGYTF.